Listed below are T cell receptor beta chains from one sample, sequenced in a study of PD-1 blockade in classical Hodgkin lymphoma. This table comes from immunoSEQ multiplex PCR, and its TCRdb copy is limited to in-frame clones, with some not included. Of roughly 61,000 clones in the sample, less than 95% were seen once. The starting material was peripheral blood mononuclear cells (PBMCs), obtained before the second cycle of nivolumab. The receptors stem from a human donor with classical Hodgkin lymphoma. Each CDR3 is given with its conserved first and last residue. The D gene is left open where the match is weak. Rows give clone size only sometimes, using once, few, many, or a class for an expanded clone.

CDR3nt: TGTGCCAGCAGTTCACAGGGGTATAGCAATCAGCCCCAGCATTTT
CDR3aa: CASSSQGYSNQPQHF
v_gene: TRBV6-5
d_gene: TRBD1
abundance: -
j_gene: TRBJ1-5

CDR3nt: TGTGCCAGCAGCTTAGGACGGAAAGAGACCCAGTACTTC
CDR3aa: CASSLGRKETQYF
v_gene: TRBV7-8
d_gene: -
abundance: -
j_gene: TRBJ2-5

CDR3nt: TGTGCCAGCAGCTTAGGCCTAGCGGACACAGATACGCAGTATTTT
CDR3aa: CASSLGLADTDTQYF
v_gene: TRBV7-6
d_gene: TRBD2
abundance: -
j_gene: TRBJ2-3

CDR3nt: TGTGCCAGCAGCTTGGAACAGGTTTATGGCTACACCTTC
CDR3aa: CASSLEQVYGYTF
v_gene: TRBV5-4
d_gene: -
abundance: -
j_gene: TRBJ1-2

CDR3nt: TGTGCCAGCAGCCAAATCGACAGGGATCTGCCTGAAGCTTTCTTT
CDR3aa: CASSQIDRDLPEAFF
v_gene: TRBV4-2
d_gene: TRBD1
abundance: -
j_gene: TRBJ1-1

CDR3nt: TGTGCCAGCAGCGTTGGGACGGCCGGACGGGGCAATCAGCCCCAGCATTTT
CDR3aa: CASSVGTAGRGNQPQHF
v_gene: TRBV5-6
d_gene: -
abundance: -
j_gene: TRBJ1-5

CDR3nt: TGTGCCAGCAGTTACTTGGCCGCCTACAATGAGCAGTTCTTC
CDR3aa: CASSYLAAYNEQFF
v_gene: TRBV6-5
d_gene: -
abundance: -
j_gene: TRBJ2-1

CDR3nt: TGTGCCAGCAGCTTAACGGTCGCTAGCGGAAGGGGTTACGAGCAGTACTTC
CDR3aa: CASSLTVASGRGYEQYF
v_gene: TRBV7-2
d_gene: TRBD2
abundance: -
j_gene: TRBJ2-7

CDR3nt: TGTGCCAGCAGCTCTCGACTAGCGACCTCTCAAGAGACCCAGTACTTC
CDR3aa: CASSSRLATSQETQYF
v_gene: TRBV13
d_gene: TRBD2
abundance: -
j_gene: TRBJ2-5

CDR3nt: TGCAGCGTTGAAGAACCGGGACCTATGAACACTGAAGCTTTCTTT
CDR3aa: CSVEEPGPMNTEAFF
v_gene: TRBV29-1
d_gene: -
abundance: -
j_gene: TRBJ1-1

CDR3nt: TGTGCCAGCTCACCCCTCCCGCGGACAGGGAACCAAGAGACCCAGTACTTC
CDR3aa: CASSPLPRTGNQETQYF
v_gene: TRBV18
d_gene: TRBD1
abundance: -
j_gene: TRBJ2-5

CDR3nt: TGTGCCAGCAGCCCCGGGACTGGGTATGGCTACACCTTC
CDR3aa: CASSPGTGYGYTF
v_gene: TRBV27
d_gene: -
abundance: -
j_gene: TRBJ1-2

CDR3nt: TGTGCCAGCAGCCAGGGATACAATGAGCAGTTCTTC
CDR3aa: CASSQGYNEQFF
v_gene: TRBV28
d_gene: -
abundance: once
j_gene: TRBJ2-1

CDR3nt: TGTGCCAGCAGCTTCCAGGGGGACTTCCCCGGGGAGCAGTACTTC
CDR3aa: CASSFQGDFPGEQYF
v_gene: TRBV11-1
d_gene: -
abundance: -
j_gene: TRBJ2-7

CDR3nt: TGTGCCAGCAGTGAGTTGGGCTGGGCTAATGAAAAACTGTTTTTT
CDR3aa: CASSELGWANEKLFF
v_gene: TRBV25-1
d_gene: -
abundance: once
j_gene: TRBJ1-4

CDR3nt: TGTGCCAGCAGTTTCCGCTTTCCCCTCACAGATACGCAGTATTTT
CDR3aa: CASSFRFPLTDTQYF
v_gene: TRBV27
d_gene: -
abundance: -
j_gene: TRBJ2-3

CDR3nt: TGTGCCAGCAGCTCTCTAGGGGGGGCGGGAGATACGCAGTATTTT
CDR3aa: CASSSLGGAGDTQYF
v_gene: TRBV5-4
d_gene: -
abundance: -
j_gene: TRBJ2-3

CDR3nt: TGTGCCTGGAGTGGTTCACAGGGTGTTGATGGAAATCAGCCCCAGCATTTT
CDR3aa: CAWSGSQGVDGNQPQHF
v_gene: TRBV30
d_gene: -
abundance: -
j_gene: TRBJ1-5

CDR3nt: TGTGCCACCAGCAACAAAAGCGGGGTTCGCTACAATGAGCAGTTCTTC
CDR3aa: CATSNKSGVRYNEQFF
v_gene: TRBV15
d_gene: TRBD2
abundance: -
j_gene: TRBJ2-1

CDR3nt: TGTGCCAGCAGTGAGGAGGGGAGCCTCACCCCCTACGAGCAGTACTTC
CDR3aa: CASSEEGSLTPYEQYF
v_gene: TRBV2
d_gene: -
abundance: -
j_gene: TRBJ2-7

CDR3nt: TGTGCCAGCAGTGAAGGGGCCGGCACAGATACGCAGTATTTT
CDR3aa: CASSEGAGTDTQYF
v_gene: TRBV2
d_gene: -
abundance: -
j_gene: TRBJ2-3

CDR3nt: TGTGCCAGCACTAGGAGGGACGATTACGAGCAGTACTTC
CDR3aa: CASTRRDDYEQYF
v_gene: TRBV2
d_gene: -
abundance: -
j_gene: TRBJ2-7

CDR3nt: TGTGCCAGCAGTAGGGGGAGCTCCTACAATGAGCAGTTCTTC
CDR3aa: CASSRGSSYNEQFF
v_gene: TRBV27
d_gene: -
abundance: -
j_gene: TRBJ2-1

CDR3nt: TGTGCCAGCAGCGCGAGCGGGAGAGCCTACGAGCAGTACTTC
CDR3aa: CASSASGRAYEQYF
v_gene: TRBV7-7
d_gene: TRBD2
abundance: -
j_gene: TRBJ2-7

CDR3nt: TGTGCCAGCAGCGCCGTGGGGGACAGGGACGGCTACACCTTC
CDR3aa: CASSAVGDRDGYTF
v_gene: TRBV9
d_gene: TRBD1
abundance: -
j_gene: TRBJ1-2

CDR3nt: TGTGCCAGCAGCTTGGAGCCGGCTTTTGGAACAACCTCCTACGAGCAGTACTTC
CDR3aa: CASSLEPAFGTTSYEQYF
v_gene: TRBV7-8
d_gene: -
abundance: -
j_gene: TRBJ2-7

CDR3nt: TGTGCCAGCAGCCGGACAGGGGCTTCCTCCTACGAGCAGTACTTC
CDR3aa: CASSRTGASSYEQYF
v_gene: TRBV4-2
d_gene: TRBD1
abundance: -
j_gene: TRBJ2-7

CDR3nt: TGTGCCAGCAGCTCCCCCCCTGGGCGAACTCTCTCCTCTAACGAGCAGTACTTC
CDR3aa: CASSSPPGRTLSSNEQYF
v_gene: TRBV5-6
d_gene: -
abundance: -
j_gene: TRBJ2-7

CDR3nt: TGTGCCAGCAGCACGACTAGCGGGCTCAATGAGCAGTTCTTC
CDR3aa: CASSTTSGLNEQFF
v_gene: TRBV7-3
d_gene: TRBD2
abundance: -
j_gene: TRBJ2-1

CDR3nt: TGTGCCAGCAGTGATCGGACAGGGCCAAACATTCAGTACTTC
CDR3aa: CASSDRTGPNIQYF
v_gene: TRBV27
d_gene: TRBD1
abundance: -
j_gene: TRBJ2-4

CDR3nt: TGTGCCAGCAGTGCGGGGTTTGAACAGAACTATGGCTACACCTTC
CDR3aa: CASSAGFEQNYGYTF
v_gene: TRBV2
d_gene: -
abundance: -
j_gene: TRBJ1-2

CDR3nt: TGTGCCAGCAAACCGACAGGCGCAGATGAAAAACTGTTTTTT
CDR3aa: CASKPTGADEKLFF
v_gene: TRBV7-9
d_gene: -
abundance: -
j_gene: TRBJ1-4

CDR3nt: TGTGCCAGCAGTCATCCCAGGGCGGGGAGCACCGGGGAGCTGTTTTTT
CDR3aa: CASSHPRAGSTGELFF
v_gene: TRBV9
d_gene: -
abundance: -
j_gene: TRBJ2-2

CDR3nt: TGTGCCAGTAGTCCTTTCCAGGGGAATCAGCCCCAGCATTTT
CDR3aa: CASSPFQGNQPQHF
v_gene: TRBV19
d_gene: -
abundance: -
j_gene: TRBJ1-5

CDR3nt: TGCGCCAGCAGCTTGGAGGGGAGTGGTAATGAAAAACTGTTTTTT
CDR3aa: CASSLEGSGNEKLFF
v_gene: TRBV5-1
d_gene: -
abundance: -
j_gene: TRBJ1-4

CDR3nt: TGTGCCAGCAGCTTAGGAACGAGGGGCGGGAAAGAGACCCAGTACTTC
CDR3aa: CASSLGTRGGKETQYF
v_gene: TRBV11-2
d_gene: -
abundance: -
j_gene: TRBJ2-5

CDR3nt: TGTGCCAGCAGCCGGACTAGCGGTCTGTCCGATACGCAGTATTTT
CDR3aa: CASSRTSGLSDTQYF
v_gene: TRBV6-6
d_gene: TRBD2
abundance: -
j_gene: TRBJ2-3

CDR3nt: TGTGCCAGCAGTGACGGGGTGGATGGCTACACCTTC
CDR3aa: CASSDGVDGYTF
v_gene: TRBV25-1
d_gene: -
abundance: -
j_gene: TRBJ1-2

CDR3nt: TGTGCCACCATGCAGATAGGGGCCACTGAAGCTTTCTTT
CDR3aa: CATMQIGATEAFF
v_gene: TRBV2
d_gene: -
abundance: -
j_gene: TRBJ1-1

CDR3nt: TGTGCCAGCAGTGGCCCTACTAGCGGGCAATACAATGAGCAGTTCTTC
CDR3aa: CASSGPTSGQYNEQFF
v_gene: TRBV2
d_gene: TRBD2
abundance: -
j_gene: TRBJ2-1

CDR3nt: TGTGCCAGCAGTGCCCCCTACTCGGACTACTACGAGCAGTACTTC
CDR3aa: CASSAPYSDYYEQYF
v_gene: TRBV6-1
d_gene: -
abundance: -
j_gene: TRBJ2-7

CDR3nt: TGTGCCAGCAGCGTCGAGGGGGGGCAGGGGCCGAACACTGAAGCTTTCTTT
CDR3aa: CASSVEGGQGPNTEAFF
v_gene: TRBV9
d_gene: -
abundance: -
j_gene: TRBJ1-1

CDR3nt: TGTGTCAGCAGTGACGGACCTGGGGATACGCAGTATTTT
CDR3aa: CVSSDGPGDTQYF
v_gene: TRBV6-1
d_gene: -
abundance: -
j_gene: TRBJ2-3

CDR3nt: TGCGCCAGCAGCTTAGCACTCGAGGAGTTTAATCAGCCCCAACATTTT
CDR3aa: CASSLALEEFNQPQHF
v_gene: TRBV4-1
d_gene: -
abundance: once
j_gene: TRBJ1-5

CDR3nt: TGTGCCAGCAGTTCAGGGACTAGCAATCAGCCCCAGCATTTT
CDR3aa: CASSSGTSNQPQHF
v_gene: TRBV27
d_gene: -
abundance: -
j_gene: TRBJ1-5

CDR3nt: TGTGCCAGTAGTTTCGCGGACAAATGGGATACGCAGTATTTT
CDR3aa: CASSFADKWDTQYF
v_gene: TRBV19
d_gene: -
abundance: -
j_gene: TRBJ2-3

CDR3nt: TGTGCCAGCAGCGTCCGGGACTTCACCCTCTACGAGCAGTACTTC
CDR3aa: CASSVRDFTLYEQYF
v_gene: TRBV5-5
d_gene: -
abundance: once
j_gene: TRBJ2-7

CDR3nt: TGTGCCAGTAGTCTTCTCGGGGGACGGCCCCAGCATTTT
CDR3aa: CASSLLGGRPQHF
v_gene: TRBV19
d_gene: -
abundance: -
j_gene: TRBJ1-5

CDR3nt: TGTGCCAGCAGTTACGCAGGTGGGGCCAATCAGCCCCAGCATTTT
CDR3aa: CASSYAGGANQPQHF
v_gene: TRBV6-6
d_gene: -
abundance: -
j_gene: TRBJ1-5

CDR3nt: TGCGCCAGCAGCCAAGATATTGGGACAGGGGGATTCTCTGGGGCCAACGTCCTGACTTTC
CDR3aa: CASSQDIGTGGFSGANVLTF
v_gene: TRBV4-1
d_gene: TRBD1
abundance: -
j_gene: TRBJ2-6

CDR3nt: TGTGCCAGCAGAAGGGGCCGGTGGACCGGGGAGCTGTTTTTT
CDR3aa: CASRRGRWTGELFF
v_gene: TRBV7-9
d_gene: -
abundance: -
j_gene: TRBJ2-2

CDR3nt: TGCGCCAGCAGCCCAGTTCAGACTAGCGGGGGTCCCTACGAGCAGTACTTC
CDR3aa: CASSPVQTSGGPYEQYF
v_gene: TRBV4-1
d_gene: TRBD2
abundance: -
j_gene: TRBJ2-7

CDR3nt: TGTGCCAGCAGCTTCTTGCTAGCTAACACAGATACGCAGTATTTT
CDR3aa: CASSFLLANTDTQYF
v_gene: TRBV11-2
d_gene: -
abundance: -
j_gene: TRBJ2-3

CDR3nt: TGTGCCAGCCAGTCCGGGACACCTACAGATACGCAGTATTTT
CDR3aa: CASQSGTPTDTQYF
v_gene: TRBV2
d_gene: -
abundance: -
j_gene: TRBJ2-3

CDR3nt: TGCGCCAGCAGCACCACTAGCGCCAGGACTTACGAGCAGTACTTC
CDR3aa: CASSTTSARTYEQYF
v_gene: TRBV5-1
d_gene: TRBD2
abundance: -
j_gene: TRBJ2-7